This T cell receptor (beta chain) came from a study of T-cell reconstitution after alpha-beta-depleted transplantation in children (dated by TCRdb to about 2016). With regard to the full study: Using TCR repertoire profiling, the study followed T-cell immune reconstitution in a quantitative way in children after TCRalphabeta/CD19-depleted allogeneic hematopoietic cell transplantation. The research as a whole found: In some patients, the high TCRbeta diversity seen at day 60 was put down to recipient T cells and intrathymic progenitors that had survived conditioning. The frequencies of hyperexpanded clones fell over the following months, and after one year, T-cell counts and TCRbeta diversity were mostly attributed to newly produced T cells. About two months after transplant, the apparently early recovery of alphabetaT-cell counts reportedly depended on just several hundred clones that had expanded rapidly and came from non-depleted graft cells.

The library came from PCR. Sequenced using an Illumina HiSeq 2500. TCR libraries were prepared with molecular barcoding, using unique molecular identifiers to normalize TCRbeta repertoire quantification. TCRdb applied fastp at Q25 and MiXCR to the public reads, then kept only in-frame beta chains. Each entry is one CDR3 protein sequence, shown with its most common DNA and genes. The table for this sample lists 200,000 or so distinct CDR3 sequences; about 6% of them were counted only once. The ten largest clones take up around 4.1% of the sample. The intended sense of this specimen's treatment or condition label: allogeneic hematopoietic cell transplantation with graft depleted of TCRalphabeta T cells and CD19 B cells. The children who served as transplant recipients had been given grafts of TCRalphabeta/CD19-depleted allogeneic hematopoietic cells. V trim: 3 bases; J trim: 5 bases; unmatched bases: 8. Reading the germline V gene gives CDR1 SGHDN and CDR2 FVKESK. The CDR3 covers 16 residues, taking in both the cysteine and the phenylalanine. Only CDR3 DNA is held: 48 bases, read in frame from base 1.

For this clonotype: The specificity of this receptor is unknown. The record has no base qualities; no much larger clone is one base away.

This sequence was found in a girl under three years old with combined immunodeficiency, due to receive a stem cell transplant. Material: PBMCs, obtained before TCRalphabeta/CD19-depleted stem cell transplant. The chain employs TRBV14 and TRBJ2-1; the central 9 bases match TRBD2. The DNA sequence reads TGTGCCAGCAGCCACCTAACTAGCGGGCCTGACAATGAGCAGTTCTTC. This gives the protein CASSHLTSGPDNEQFF. Outside the CDR3, residues come from the reference TRBV14 and TRBJ2-1 proteins, so the full variable domain is: EAGVTQFPSHSVIEKGQTVTLRCDPISGHDNLYWYRRVMGKEIKFLLHFVKESKQDESGMPNNRFLAERTGGTYSTLKVQPAELEDSGVYFCASSHLTSGPDNEQFFGPGTRLTVL.